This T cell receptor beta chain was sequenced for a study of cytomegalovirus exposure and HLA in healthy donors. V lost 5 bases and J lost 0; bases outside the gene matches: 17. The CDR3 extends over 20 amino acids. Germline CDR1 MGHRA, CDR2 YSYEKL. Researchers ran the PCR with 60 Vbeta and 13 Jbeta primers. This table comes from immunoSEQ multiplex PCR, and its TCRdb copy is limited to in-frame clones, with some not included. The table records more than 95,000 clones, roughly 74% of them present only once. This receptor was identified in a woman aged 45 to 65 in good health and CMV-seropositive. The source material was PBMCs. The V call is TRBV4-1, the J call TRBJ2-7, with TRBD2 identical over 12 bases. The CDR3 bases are TGCGCCAGCAGCACCCGTTCTATGACTAGCGGGGGTCGAAGCTCCTACGAGCAGTACTTC. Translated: CASSTRSMTSGGRSSYEQYF.